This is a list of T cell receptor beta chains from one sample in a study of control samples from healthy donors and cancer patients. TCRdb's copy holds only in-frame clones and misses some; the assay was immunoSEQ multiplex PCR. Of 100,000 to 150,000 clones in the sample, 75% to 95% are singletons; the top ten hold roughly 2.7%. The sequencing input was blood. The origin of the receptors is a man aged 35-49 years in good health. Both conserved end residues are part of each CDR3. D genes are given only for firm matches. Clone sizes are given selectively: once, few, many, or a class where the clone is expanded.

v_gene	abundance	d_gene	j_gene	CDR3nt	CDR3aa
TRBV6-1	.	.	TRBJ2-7	TGTGCCAGCAGTGAATGGGGAGACGAGCAGTACTTC	CASSEWGDEQYF
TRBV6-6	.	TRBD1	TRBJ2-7	TGTGCCAGCACCGCACGGGACAGGGGTTCCCACGAGCAGTACTTC	CASTARDRGSHEQYF
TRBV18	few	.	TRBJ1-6	TGTGCCAGCTCACCACAAGATAATTCACCCCTCCACTTT	CASSPQDNSPLHF
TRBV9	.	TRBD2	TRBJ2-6	TGTGCCAGCAGCGTAGGGGTCGGGGGGACCTCTGGGGCCAACGTCCTGACTTTC	CASSVGVGGTSGANVLTF
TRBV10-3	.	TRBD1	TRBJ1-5	TGTGCCATCAGAGGGACAGAGAATCAGCCCCAGCATTTT	CAIRGTENQPQHF
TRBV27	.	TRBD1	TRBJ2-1	TGTGCCAGCAGTTTGTCAGGGGGATTCTACAATGAGCAGTTCTTC	CASSLSGGFYNEQFF
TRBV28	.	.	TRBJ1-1	TGTGCCAGCAGATTCTACCTGGGCACTGAAGCTTTCTTT	CASRFYLGTEAFF
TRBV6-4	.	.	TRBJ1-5	TGTGCCAGCAAAAGCAGGTATCAGCCCCAGCATTTT	CASKSRYQPQHF
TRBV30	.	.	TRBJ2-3	TGTGCCTGGAGTGTAAAGGGGTCAGATACGCAGTATTTT	CAWSVKGSDTQYF
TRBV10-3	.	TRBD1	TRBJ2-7	TGTGCCATCAGGGGGACAGGGAATGACGAGCAGTACTTC	CAIRGTGNDEQYF
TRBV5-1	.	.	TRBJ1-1	TGCGCCAGCAGCGTTAAGACAGACACTGAAGCTTTCTTT	CASSVKTDTEAFF
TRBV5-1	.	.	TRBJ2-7	TGCGCCAGCAGCTACGTTGCCAGGGGTATGGACGAGCAGTACTTC	CASSYVARGMDEQYF